This T cell receptor (beta chain) originates from a study of Graves' ophthalmopathy and Graves' hyperthyroidism. This clonotype was seen a few times. Its cognate antigen is unknown. TCR beta CDR3 amplification used RNA transcripts. HTBI-primed first-round RT-PCR preceded second-round multiplex PCR. TCRdb processed the multiplex PCR reads anew with MiXCR; each CDR3 protein has one entry. The sample holds about 600,000 distinct CDR3 sequences, under 45% seen once. Germline V CDR1 and CDR2: MNHEY, SVGAGI. This CDR3 comprises 14 residues. V was clipped by 7 bases and J by 4 bases; unmatched bases: 8. General study points: Appearing in blood as well were most expanded thyroid clonotypes above 0.001 frequency.

Other autoimmune diseases, uncontrolled infections, pregnancy or lactation excluded patients from enrollment. Input material: peripheral blood or thyroid tissue (not recorded which). The chain employs TRBV6-5 and TRBJ1-1, with 8 bases fitting TRBD1. The TCR sequence derives from an adult man with Graves' hyperthyroidism. As DNA, the CDR3 is TGTGCCAGCAACCAGGACAGGGTGAGCACTGAAGCTTTCTTT. Translated, it gives CASNQDRVSTEAFF.